The 15 T cell receptor beta chains given below trace back to one sample, sequenced in a study of untreated major depressive disorder. These receptors are not linked to any known antigen. The method was immunoSEQ multiplex PCR; TCRdb's version includes in-frame clones alone and lacks a portion of them. Altogether under 20,000 clones are present, 92% being singletons, with the ten largest covering approximately 0.6%. Findings and limits, study-wide: Depressed patients' CD4+ T cells carried increased TRBV05-01 (Vbeta 5.1) usage versus control CD4+ T cells.

Sequencing used CD4+ T cells from PBMCs. All receptors come from a middle-aged woman with major depressive disorder.

This chain joins TRBV7-9 and TRBJ1-2; D gene uncertain. The CDR3 runs 13 residues. The V and J ends lost 5 bases and 6 bases respectively, with 13 bases between them. From germline, CDR1 is SEHNR and CDR2 FQNEAQ (reference sequence). In DNA form, the CDR3 reads TGTGCCAGCAGCGCAATTCAGGAAAATGGCTACACCTTC. This sequence encodes CASSAIQENGYTF.

J is TRBJ1-1 and V is TRBV6-5; D is ambiguous. Germline V CDR1 and CDR2: MNHEY, SVGAGI. The CDR3 has 13 amino acids. V was pared by 2 bases and J by 3 bases, with 7 bases between. CDR3 loop: CASSYLGYTEAFF. The CDR3 DNA reads as TGTGCCAGCAGTTACCTCGGGTACACTGAAGCTTTCTTT.

The V and J genes are TRBV4-2 and TRBJ1-5, with a tentative D call TRBD1 (5 bases). The CDR3 covers 15 residues. With 5 bases removed from V and 0 bases from J, the gap between germline ends came to 11 bases. CDR1 LGHNA and CDR2 YNFKEQ come from the germline V gene. Written as DNA, the CDR3 is TGTGCCAGCAGCGAACAGGTTGCTAGCAATCAGCCCCAGCATTTT. Encoded protein: CASSEQVASNQPQHF.

This clone was counted once. V and J are TRBV6-5 and TRBJ1-2, with D unresolved. CDR3 length: 13 amino acids. CDR1 is MNHEY, CDR2 SVGAGI, per germline. Between the trimmed V and J ends, which lost 6 bases and 4 bases, there was a span of 12 bases. CDR3 in amino acids: CASSVGFFYGYTF. CDR3 nucleotide sequence: TGTGCCAGCAGCGTGGGATTTTTCTATGGCTACACCTTC.

This clone was seen a few times. This chain links TRBV18 with TRBJ1-5; D uncertain. Looked up from germline, CDR1 is KGHSH and CDR2 is LQKENI. The CDR3 consists of 14 residues. Between the trimmed V and J ends, which lost 6 bases and 5 bases, there was a span of 14 bases. The chain's CDR3 is CASSQAGSDQPQHF. Here the CDR3 DNA reads TGTGCCAGCTCCCAAGCGGGTTCGGATCAGCCCCAGCATTTT.

This chain links TRBV6-1 with TRBJ1-4; no reliable D call. The CDR3 consists of 15 residues. The V gene's germline CDR1 is MNHNS and CDR2 SASEGT. Trimming left V 5 bases short and J 0 bases short, with 10 bases between. CDR3 nucleotide sequence: TGTGCCAGCAGTTCAGGCCTATCAACTAATGAAAAACTGTTTTTT. As protein: CASSSGLSTNEKLFF.

The genes are TRBV30 and TRBJ1-2; D unresolved. The CDR3 extends over 14 amino acids. Trimming pared 4 bases from V and 1 base from J, leaving 13 bases between. Germline V gene data show CDR1 as GTSNPN and CDR2 as SVGIG (reference sequence). CDR3 bases: TGTGCCTGGACGGACGCTGGCATTAACTATGGCTACACCTTC. Protein product: CAWTDAGINYGYTF.

The CDR3 DNA reads as TGTGCCAGCTTGACGGTAGGGTCCTATGGCTACACCTTC. Translating gives CASLTVGSYGYTF. This chain uses TRBV6-1 with TRBJ1-2; D is undetermined. Trimming took 8 bases from V and 4 from J, leaving 14 bases between them. The germline V gene encodes CDR1 MNHNS and CDR2 SASEGT. The CDR3 loop spans 13 amino acids.

The CDR3, as DNA: TGTGCCAGCAGTGAAAGTTTCGGGCAGGGGGCCACTTTTGAGCAGTTCTTC. It encodes CASSESFGQGATFEQFF. The V and J genes are TRBV25-1 and TRBJ2-1; 8 bases are a match to TRBD1. This CDR3 is 17 amino acids long. Germline V lookup: CDR1 MGHDK, CDR2 SYGVNS. Trimming removed 2 bases from V and 9 bases from J; junction bases left unmatched: 15.

This chain uses TRBV6-6 with TRBJ2-4; 7 bases agree with TRBD1. CDR1 MNHNY and CDR2 SVGAGI come from the germline V gene (reference sequence). The J segment lost 4 bases and the V segment lost 7 bases, leaving 7 bases of the junction unmatched. The CDR3 loop spans 14 amino acids. The CDR3 reads CASTPGTVKNIQYF. The CDR3 region has the DNA TGTGCCAGCACCCCCGGGACAGTTAAAAACATTCAGTACTTC.

V gene TRBV7-2 combines with J gene TRBJ1-5; D is unclear. This CDR3 is 13 amino acids long. Looked up from germline, CDR1 is SGHTA and CDR2 is FQGNSA. Trimming shortened V by 1 base and J by 8 bases, and 9 bases separated the two germline ends. The CDR3 here is CASSLVGGEPQHF. The CDR3 nucleotides are TGTGCCAGCAGCTTAGTAGGCGGGGAGCCCCAGCATTTT.

The gene calls are TRBV19 and TRBJ2-5; TRBD2 is a possible D gene (7 bases). The CDR3 sequence is 14 residues long. V was shortened by 7 bases and J by 5 bases, with 17 bases between the two germline ends. CDR1 LNHDA and CDR2 SQIVND come from the germline V gene (reference sequence). The CDR3 here is CASKGLGGSETQYF. CDR3 DNA: TGTGCCAGTAAAGGACTAGGGGGAAGCGAGACCCAGTACTTC.

This chain joins TRBV23-1 and TRBJ2-3, with D tentatively TRBD2 (6 bases). TRBV23-1 is marked as an open reading frame, function uncertain. The CDR3 sequence is 16 residues long. Trimming cost V 1 base and J 1 base, with 12 bases left between them. CDR3 nucleotide sequence: TGCGCCAGCAGTCAATTTGAGGGAGGCGGCACAGATACGCAGTATTTT. Protein product: CASSQFEGGGTDTQYF.

As DNA, the CDR3 is TGTGCCAGCAGCGTAGCCGGGGGATACAATGAGCAGTTCTTC. The encoded protein is CASSVAGGYNEQFF. The chain recombines TRBV6-4 with TRBJ2-1, with a tentative D call TRBD2 (6 bases). This CDR3 region has 14 residues. Trimming left V 6 bases short and J 4 bases short, with 13 bases between. Germline V lookup: CDR1 MRHNA, CDR2 SNTAGT.

This chain links TRBV19 with TRBJ1-6; unclear D gene. Per germline, CDR1 LNHDA and CDR2 SQIVND (reference sequence). V shed 6 bases and J shed 9 bases, with 9 bases lying between them. The CDR3 loop spans 12 amino acids. The CDR3, as DNA: TGTGCCAGTAGGGAAGGCCCTTCACCCCTCCACTTT. Translated, it gives CASREGPSPLHF. The full variable domain, rest sourced from reference TRBV19 and TRBJ1-6, is DGGITQSPKYLFRKEGQNVTLSCEQNLNHDAMYWYRQDPGQGLRLIYYSQIVNDFQKGDIAEGYSVSREKKESFPLTVTSAQKNPTAFYLCASREGPSPLHFGNGTRLTVT.